The clone carrying this T cell receptor beta chain was counted between two and nine times. What it binds is not known. TCRdb re-called the reads through MiXCR, storing one row per CDR3 protein. The sample includes 9,500 to 13,000 distinct CDR3 sequences, about 23% of them seen just once. The data originate from a study of liver allograft versus peripheral blood T cells. Looking at the study overall: Intrahepatic T cell receptor repertoires from transplanted livers were compared against repertoires in recipients' peripheral blood.

Germline V gives CDR1 MDHEN, CDR2 SYDVKM. Trimming cost V 3 bases and J 9 bases, with 12 bases left between them. The CDR3 is made up of 12 amino acids. Study-wide findings and caveats: Differences were reported between the T cell receptor repertoires inside liver allografts and those that were detected in peripheral blood.

The clonotype originates from a human patient who had a liver transplant. The graft donor may have given rise to some T cells. This sequence joins TRBV28 and TRBJ2-7, with TRBD2 as a possible D gene (6 bases). The CDR3 loop reads CASSFYTGVQYF. The CDR3 DNA is TGTGCCAGCAGTTTTTATACGGGAGTGCAGTACTTC.